This T cell receptor (beta chain) was obtained from a study of T and B cells in COVID-19 patients. Turning to the study itself: In the active-infection cohort, nine tenths of the roughly 20 patients had comorbidities linked to unfavorable COVID-19 outcome.

Germline lookup yields CDR1 LNHDA and CDR2 SQIVND (reference sequence). This CDR3 contains 14 residues. V dropped 9 bases and J dropped 4; count of bases not matched to a gene: 10. From blood, about 250-500 ng of genomic DNA served as TRB template. BIOMED2 TRB-A/B primer pools were used in multiplex TRB PCR. TCRdb re-derived calls from the multiplex PCR reads in MiXCR, one entry per CDR3 protein. Among roughly 11,000 distinct CDR3 sequences listed, about 30% were seen once. The specimen sequenced was blood. The chain is built from TRBV19 and TRBJ2-7; 9 positions match TRBD1. The TCR sequence derives from a human donor with active COVID-19. The CDR3 reads CASSPGTGHYEQYF. CDR3 nucleotides: TGTGCCAGCAGCCCCGGGACAGGGCATTACGAGCAGTACTTC.